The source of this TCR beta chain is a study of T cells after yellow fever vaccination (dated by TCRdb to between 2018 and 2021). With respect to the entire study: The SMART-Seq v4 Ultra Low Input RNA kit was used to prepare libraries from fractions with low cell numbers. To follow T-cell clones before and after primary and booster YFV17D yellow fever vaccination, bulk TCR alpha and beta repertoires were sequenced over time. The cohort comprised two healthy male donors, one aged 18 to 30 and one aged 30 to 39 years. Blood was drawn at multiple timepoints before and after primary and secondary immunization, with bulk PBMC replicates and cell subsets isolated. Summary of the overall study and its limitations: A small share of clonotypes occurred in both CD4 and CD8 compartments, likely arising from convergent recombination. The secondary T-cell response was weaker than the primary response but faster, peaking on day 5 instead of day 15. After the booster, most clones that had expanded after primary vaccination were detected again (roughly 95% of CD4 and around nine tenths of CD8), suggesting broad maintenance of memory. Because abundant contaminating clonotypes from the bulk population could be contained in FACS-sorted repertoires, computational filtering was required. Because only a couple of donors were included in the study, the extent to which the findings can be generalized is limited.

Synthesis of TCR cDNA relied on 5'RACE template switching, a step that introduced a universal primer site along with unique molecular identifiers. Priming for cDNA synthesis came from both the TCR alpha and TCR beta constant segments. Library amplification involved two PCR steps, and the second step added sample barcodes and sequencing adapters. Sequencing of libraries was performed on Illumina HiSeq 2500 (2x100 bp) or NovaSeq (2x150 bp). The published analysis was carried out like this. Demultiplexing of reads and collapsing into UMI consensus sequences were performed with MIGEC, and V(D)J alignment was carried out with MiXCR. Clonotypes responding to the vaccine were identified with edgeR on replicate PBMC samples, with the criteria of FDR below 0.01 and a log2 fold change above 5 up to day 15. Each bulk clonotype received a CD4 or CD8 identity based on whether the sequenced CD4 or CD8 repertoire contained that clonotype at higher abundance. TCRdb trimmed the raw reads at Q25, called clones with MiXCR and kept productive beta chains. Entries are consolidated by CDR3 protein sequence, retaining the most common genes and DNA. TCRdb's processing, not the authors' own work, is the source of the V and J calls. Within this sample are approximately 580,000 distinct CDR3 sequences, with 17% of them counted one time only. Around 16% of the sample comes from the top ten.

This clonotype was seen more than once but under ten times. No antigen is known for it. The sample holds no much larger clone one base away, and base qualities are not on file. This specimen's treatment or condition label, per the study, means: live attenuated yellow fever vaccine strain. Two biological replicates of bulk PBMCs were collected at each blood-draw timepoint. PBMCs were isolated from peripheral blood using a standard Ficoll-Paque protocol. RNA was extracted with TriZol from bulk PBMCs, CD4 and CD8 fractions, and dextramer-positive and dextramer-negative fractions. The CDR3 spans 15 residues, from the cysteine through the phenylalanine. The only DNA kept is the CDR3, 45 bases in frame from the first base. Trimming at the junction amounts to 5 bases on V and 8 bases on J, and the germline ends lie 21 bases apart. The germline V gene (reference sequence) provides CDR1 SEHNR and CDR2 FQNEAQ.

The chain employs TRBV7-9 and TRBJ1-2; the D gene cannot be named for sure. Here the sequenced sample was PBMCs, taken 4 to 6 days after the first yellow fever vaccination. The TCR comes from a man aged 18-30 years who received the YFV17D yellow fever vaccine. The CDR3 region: CASSQMFGSQSGYTF. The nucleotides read TGTGCCAGCAGCCAAATGTTCGGCTCCCAGAGCGGCTACACCTTC.